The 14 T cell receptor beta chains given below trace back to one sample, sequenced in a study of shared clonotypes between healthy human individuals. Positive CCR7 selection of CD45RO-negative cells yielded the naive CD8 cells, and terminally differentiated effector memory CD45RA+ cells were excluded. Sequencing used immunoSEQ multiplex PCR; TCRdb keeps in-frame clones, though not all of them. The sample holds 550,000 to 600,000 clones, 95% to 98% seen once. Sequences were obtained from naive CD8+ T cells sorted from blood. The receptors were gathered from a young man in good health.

Written as DNA, the CDR3 is TGTGCCAGCAGCGTTACGACTAGCGGAAACGAGGATACGCAGTATTTT. Encoded protein: CASSVTTSGNEDTQYF. The V and J genes are TRBV7-2 and TRBJ2-3; 9 bases align to TRBD2. V shed 5 bases, J shed 6 bases, and the junction held 12 bases outside the gene matches. Germline V gives CDR1 SGHTA, CDR2 FQGNSA. The CDR3 runs to 16 residues.

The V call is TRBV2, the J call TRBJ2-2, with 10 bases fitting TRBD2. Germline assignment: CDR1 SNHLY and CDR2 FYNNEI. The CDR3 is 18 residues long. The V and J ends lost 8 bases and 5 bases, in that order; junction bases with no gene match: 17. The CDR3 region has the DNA TGTGCCAGCGTACCCCGGGAGCGGGAGGGCCCCGAGACCGGGGAGCTGTTTTTT. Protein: CASVPREREGPETGELFF.

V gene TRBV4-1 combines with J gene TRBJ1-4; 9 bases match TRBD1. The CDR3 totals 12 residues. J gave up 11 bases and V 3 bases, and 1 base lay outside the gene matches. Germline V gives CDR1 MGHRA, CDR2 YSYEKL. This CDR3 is CASSQGQGKLFF. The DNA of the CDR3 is TGCGCCAGCAGCCAGGGACAGGGCAAACTGTTTTTT.

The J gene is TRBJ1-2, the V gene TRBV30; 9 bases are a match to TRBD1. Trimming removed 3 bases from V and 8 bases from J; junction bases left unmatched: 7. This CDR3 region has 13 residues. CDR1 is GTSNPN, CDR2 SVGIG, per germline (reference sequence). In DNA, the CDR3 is TGTGCCTGGAGCCCGGGACAGGGTAGGGGCTACACCTTC. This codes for CAWSPGQGRGYTF.

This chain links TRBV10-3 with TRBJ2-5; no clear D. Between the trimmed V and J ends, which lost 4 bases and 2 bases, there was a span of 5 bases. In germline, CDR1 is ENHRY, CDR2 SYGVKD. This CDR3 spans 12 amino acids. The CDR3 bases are TGTGCCATCAGTGTCGATCAAGAGACCCAGTACTTC. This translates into CAISVDQETQYF.

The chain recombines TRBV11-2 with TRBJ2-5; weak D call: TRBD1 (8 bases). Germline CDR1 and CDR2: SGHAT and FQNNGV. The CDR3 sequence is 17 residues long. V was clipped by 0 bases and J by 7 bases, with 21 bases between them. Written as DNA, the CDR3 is TGTGCCAGCAGCTTAGAGGGGGGGGGACAGGCCGAAGTGACCCAGTACTTC. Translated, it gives CASSLEGGGQAEVTQYF.

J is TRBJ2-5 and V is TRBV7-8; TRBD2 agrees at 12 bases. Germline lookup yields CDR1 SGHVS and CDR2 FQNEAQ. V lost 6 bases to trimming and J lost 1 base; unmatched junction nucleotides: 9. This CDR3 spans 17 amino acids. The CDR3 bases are TGTGCCAGCAGACCCTCTCTAGCGGGAGGGCTCCAAGAGACCCAGTACTTC. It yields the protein CASRPSLAGGLQETQYF.

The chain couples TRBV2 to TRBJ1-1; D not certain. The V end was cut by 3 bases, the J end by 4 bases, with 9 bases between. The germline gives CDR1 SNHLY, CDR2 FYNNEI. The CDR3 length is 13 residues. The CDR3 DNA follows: TGTGCCAGCAGTGATCAGGTTGGCACTGAAGCTTTCTTT. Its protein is CASSDQVGTEAFF.

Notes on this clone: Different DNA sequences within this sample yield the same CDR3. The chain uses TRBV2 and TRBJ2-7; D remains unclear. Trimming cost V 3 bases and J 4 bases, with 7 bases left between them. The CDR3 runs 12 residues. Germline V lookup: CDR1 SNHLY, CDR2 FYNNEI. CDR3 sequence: CASSESGYEQYF. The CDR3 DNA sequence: TGTGCCAGCAGTGAGTCAGGATACGAGCAGTACTTC.

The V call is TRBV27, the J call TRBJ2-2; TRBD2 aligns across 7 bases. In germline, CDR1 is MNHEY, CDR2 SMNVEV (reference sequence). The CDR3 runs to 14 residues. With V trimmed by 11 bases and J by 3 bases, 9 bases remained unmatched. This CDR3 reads CALTRGEDTGELFF. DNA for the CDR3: TGTGCCCTCACCCGGGGGGAGGACACCGGGGAGCTGTTTTTT.

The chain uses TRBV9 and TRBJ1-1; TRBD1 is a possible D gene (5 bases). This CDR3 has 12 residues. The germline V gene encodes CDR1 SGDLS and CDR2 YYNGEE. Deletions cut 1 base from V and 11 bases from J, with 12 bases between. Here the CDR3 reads CASSVRGERAFF. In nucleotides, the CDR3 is TGTGCCAGCAGCGTACGGGGGGAGCGTGCTTTCTTT. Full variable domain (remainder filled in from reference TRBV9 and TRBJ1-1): DSGVTQTPKHLITATGQRVTLRCSPRSGDLSVYWYQQSLDQGLQFLIQYYNGEERAKGNILERFSAQQFPDLHSELNLSSLELGDSALYFCASSVRGERAFFGQGTRLTVV.

In DNA, the CDR3 is TGCAGCGTTGACGAGGGTACCGGGGAGCTGTTTTTT. It specifies CSVDEGTGELFF. The chain has TRBV29-1 and TRBJ2-2; D possibly corresponds to TRBD2 (5 bases). The V gene lost 3 bases and the J gene lost 5 bases, with 7 bases spanning the gap. The V gene's germline CDR1 is SQVTM and CDR2 ANQGSEA. This CDR3 comprises 12 residues.

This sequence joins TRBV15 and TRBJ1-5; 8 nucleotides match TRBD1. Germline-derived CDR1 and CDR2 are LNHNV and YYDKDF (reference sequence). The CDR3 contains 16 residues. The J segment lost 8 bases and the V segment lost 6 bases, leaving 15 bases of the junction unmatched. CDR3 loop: CATRTGTGGHPEPQHF. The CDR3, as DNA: TGTGCCACCAGGACCGGGACAGGAGGACACCCAGAGCCCCAGCATTTT.

The DNA of the CDR3 is TGTGCCAGCAGTTCATCGTCTAATCAGCCCCAGCATTTT. Protein sequence: CASSSSSNQPQHF. This chain links TRBV6-6 with TRBJ1-5, with D uncertain. Germline CDR1 MNHNY, CDR2 SVGAGI (reference sequence). The CDR3 has 13 amino acids. V was clipped by 4 bases and J by 4 bases, with 8 bases between them.